A single sample is the source of the 17 T cell receptor beta chains below, sequenced in a study of cytomegalovirus exposure and HLA in healthy donors (TCRdb year 2017). The library was built by means of the immunoSEQ multiplex PCR assay. For the multiplex PCR, a mixture combining 60 forward primers for TCR Vbeta segments and 13 reverse primers for TCR Jbeta segments was used. TCRdb retrieved this table from immuneACCESS and kept in-frame rearrangements only. Not all clones are present; in checked studies, unresolved V genes account for under half, and no reason is known for the remainder. In this sample the table shows about 270,000 clones, under 80% of which occur a single time. The top ten hold approximately 2.5% of the sample. Material: PBMCs. These receptors originate from a female donor in good health and CMV-seronegative.

This clone has just a few counts. The genes are TRBV9 and TRBJ1-1; perhaps TRBD1 as D (5 bases). V gave up 8 bases and J gave up 1 base, with 15 bases separating them. Germline V lookup: CDR1 SGDLS, CDR2 YYNGEE. The CDR3 is 14 residues long. CDR3 region: CASGAGVRNTEAFF. The DNA of the CDR3 is TGTGCCAGTGGGGCGGGGGTGCGGAACACTGAAGCTTTCTTT.

Here the CDR3 reads CATSRVPPEKLFF. In DNA, the CDR3 is TGTGCCACCAGCAGAGTTCCTCCTGAAAAACTGTTTTTT. V and J are TRBV15 and TRBJ1-4; D is unresolved. The CDR3 consists of 13 residues. Germline-derived CDR1 and CDR2 are LNHNV and YYDKDF (reference sequence). V dropped 1 base and J dropped 7 bases, with 7 bases sitting between them.

The chain uses TRBV6-1 and TRBJ2-7, with 10 bases lining up with TRBD2. The CDR3 is made up of 14 amino acids. V dropped 8 bases and J dropped 5; count of bases not matched to a gene: 9. The germline V gene has CDR1 MNHNS and CDR2 SASEGT. The CDR3 DNA is TGTGCCAGCTCGCGACTAGCGGGCACCCACGAGCAGTACTTC. The encoded protein is CASSRLAGTHEQYF.

J is TRBJ2-7 and V is TRBV4-1; D might be TRBD2 (5 bases). V lost 1 base, J lost 4 bases, and 23 bases lay in between. The length of the CDR3 is 18 residues. Looked up from germline, CDR1 is MGHRA and CDR2 is YSYEKL. CDR3 loop: CASSQAAPEAGWAYEQYF. In DNA, the CDR3 is TGCGCCAGCAGCCAAGCCGCCCCGGAGGCCGGGTGGGCATACGAGCAGTACTTC.

This clone was observed a few times. The chain is built from TRBV5-1 and TRBJ2-4; 10 nucleotides align to TRBD2. The CDR3 consists of 17 residues. Germline CDR1 is SGHRS and CDR2 is YFSETQ. J gave up 3 bases and V 4 bases, and 10 bases lay outside the gene matches. CDR3 sequence (DNA): TGCGCCAGCAGCCCGTTAGCGGGAGGAAGGGACAAAAACATTCAGTACTTC. Translation gives CASSPLAGGRDKNIQYF.

The rearrangement joins TRBV6-5 to TRBJ1-3; D is perhaps TRBD1 (6 bases). The V gene lost 5 bases and the J gene lost 0 bases, with 11 bases spanning the gap. This CDR3 contains 15 residues. Germline-derived CDR1 and CDR2 are MNHEY and SVGAGI. The CDR3 reads CASSPDRTSGNTIYF. The CDR3 nucleotides are TGTGCCAGCAGTCCTGACAGGACCTCTGGAAACACCATATATTTT.

This clone was seen more than once but under ten times. This chain connects TRBV5-1 to TRBJ1-4; D might be TRBD1 (5 bases). The CDR3 has 15 amino acids. The germline gives CDR1 SGHRS, CDR2 YFSETQ. V was cut by 4 bases and J by 6 bases, with 16 bases left in between. CDR3 region: CASSRGGADDEKLFF. As DNA, the CDR3 is TGCGCCAGCAGCCGGGGAGGGGCCGATGATGAAAAACTGTTTTTT.

The chain combines TRBV29-1 with TRBJ1-6, with TRBD1 matching 10 bases. Germline CDR1 is SQVTM and CDR2 is ANQGSEA. The CDR3 runs 13 residues. V was clipped by 6 bases and J by 8 bases; unmatched bases: 4. The CDR3: CSVAGTGDSPLHF. The CDR3 DNA follows: TGCAGCGTGGCGGGGACAGGGGATTCACCCCTCCACTTT.

The gene calls are TRBV4-2 and TRBJ2-1; D possibly corresponds to TRBD2 (5 bases). The V end lost 0 bases, the J end lost 2 bases, and 17 bases lay between the germline ends. The CDR3 length is 18 residues. Germline V CDR1 and CDR2: LGHNA, YNFKEQ. The CDR3 protein is CASSQEVLSAAPYNEQFF. In DNA form, the CDR3 reads TGTGCCAGCAGCCAAGAGGTCCTTTCAGCGGCCCCCTACAATGAGCAGTTCTTC.

J is TRBJ2-2 and V is TRBV6-1; 7 bases line up with TRBD1. This CDR3 spans 15 amino acids. CDR1 and CDR2 (germline): MNHNS, SASEGT. V dropped 4 bases and J dropped 3; count of bases not matched to a gene: 5. Here the CDR3 reads CASSGTQGYTGELFF. For the CDR3, the DNA is TGTGCCAGCAGTGGTACACAGGGGTACACCGGGGAGCTGTTTTTT.

This clone was observed a handful of times. This chain connects TRBV11-3 to TRBJ2-1, with D perhaps TRBD1 (6 bases). This CDR3 has 16 amino acids. CDR1 and CDR2 (germline): SGHNT, YENEEA. The V end was cut by 4 bases, the J end by 0 bases, with 13 bases between. In nucleotides, the CDR3 is TGTGCCAGCAGCTCCCGCGGCAGGGGCTCCTACAATGAGCAGTTCTTC. Protein product: CASSSRGRGSYNEQFF.

A few counts support this clone. The chain carries TRBV5-1 and TRBJ2-7; 8 bases agree with TRBD1. This CDR3 is 15 amino acids long. The germline V gene has CDR1 SGHRS and CDR2 YFSETQ. J gave up 5 bases and V 0 bases, and 7 bases lay outside the gene matches. CDR3 nucleotides: TGCGCCAGCAGCTTGGCCTGGACAGGGTGGGACGAGCAGTACTTC. This translates into CASSLAWTGWDEQYF.

This clone was seen a few times. This chain joins TRBV13 and TRBJ2-5; D unclear. The germline CDR1 and CDR2 sequences are PRHDT and FYEKMQ (reference sequence). Trimming removed 1 base from V and 2 bases from J, with 5 bases in between. The CDR3 contains 13 residues. This CDR3 is CASSLASQETQYF. The CDR3 region has the DNA TGTGCCAGCAGCTTAGCCTCTCAAGAGACCCAGTACTTC.

The chain recombines TRBV2 with TRBJ2-7; D gene ambiguous. Trimming took 6 bases from V and 4 from J, leaving 10 bases between them. This CDR3 contains 12 residues. CDR1 SNHLY and CDR2 FYNNEI come from the germline V gene. The DNA for the CDR3 is TGTGCCAGCAGGCAAAGCCCTTACGAGCAGTACTTC. Translating gives CASRQSPYEQYF.

In this sample, this clone turned up once. This sequence joins TRBV6-4 and TRBJ2-2, with 8 bases fitting TRBD1. Germline V gives CDR1 MRHNA, CDR2 SNTAGT. V lost 6 bases, J lost 1 base, and 10 bases stayed unmatched. CDR3 length equals 17 residues. The CDR3 DNA follows: TGTGCCAGCAGCCGGACAGGGAACAGAGGGAACACCGGGGAGCTGTTTTTT. It encodes CASSRTGNRGNTGELFF.

The chain recombines TRBV11-2 with TRBJ2-5; D is perhaps TRBD2 (6 bases). V was shortened by 1 base and J by 0 bases, with 21 bases between the two germline ends. Germline V gene data show CDR1 as SGHAT and CDR2 as FQNNGV. CDR3 length: 19 residues. Here the CDR3 DNA reads TGTGCCAGCAGCTTAGGTTCGGGACTCCCAATTTTGTACCAAGAGACCCAGTACTTC. The encoded protein is CASSLGSGLPILYQETQYF.

The chain carries TRBV28 and TRBJ2-3; no reliable D call. This CDR3 is 12 amino acids long. Trimming cost V 5 bases and J 2 bases, with 5 bases left between them. The V gene's germline CDR1 is MDHEN and CDR2 SYDVKM. CDR3 region: CASSKLTDTQYF. In DNA form, the CDR3 reads TGTGCCAGCAGTAAACTCACAGATACGCAGTATTTT.